This TCR beta chain was observed in a study of OX40 agonist ivuxolimab in advanced cancers. Study context: Ivuxolimab is an agonistic anti-OX40 (CD134) antibody, and patients were treated with it. Aged roughly 20 to 85 with a mean of approximately 60 years, they were more than 80% male. Study-level points and caveats: The study found that CD8+ T cells averaged more expanded clones than CD4+.

As concerns this clone: Its antigen remains unknown.

Germline values: CDR1 MGHRA, CDR2 YSYEKL. CDR3 length equals 13 residues. V was clipped by 2 bases and J by 10 bases; unmatched bases: 5. The method was immunoSEQ multiplex PCR; TCRdb's version includes in-frame clones alone and lacks a portion of them. The table lists roughly 73,000 clones, nearly 90% of them singletons. This sequence was found in an adult with an advanced solid tumor such as melanoma, head and neck, liver or kidney cancer. Specimen: CD4+ or CD8+ T cells sorted from blood, collected in a trial of the OX40 agonist ivuxolimab. The chain joins TRBV4-1 to TRBJ1-3; 7 bases fit TRBD1. CDR3 loop: CASSQTGQATIYF. The DNA of the CDR3 is TGCGCCAGCAGCCAAACCGGACAGGCAACCATATATTTT.